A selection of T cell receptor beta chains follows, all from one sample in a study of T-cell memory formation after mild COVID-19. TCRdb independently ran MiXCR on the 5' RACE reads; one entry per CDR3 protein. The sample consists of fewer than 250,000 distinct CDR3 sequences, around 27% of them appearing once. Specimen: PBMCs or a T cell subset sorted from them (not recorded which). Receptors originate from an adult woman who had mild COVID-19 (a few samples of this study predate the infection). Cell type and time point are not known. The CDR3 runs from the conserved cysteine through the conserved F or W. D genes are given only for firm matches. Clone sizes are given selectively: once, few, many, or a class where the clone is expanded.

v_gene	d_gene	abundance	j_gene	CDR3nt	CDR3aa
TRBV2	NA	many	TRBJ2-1	TGTGCCAGCGTGCCGGACTCCTACAATGAGCAGTTCTTC	CASVPDSYNEQFF
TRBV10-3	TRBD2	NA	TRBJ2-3	TGTGCCATCTCGGGCGGGAGTGTCGTTGATACGCAGTATTTT	CAISGGSVVDTQYF
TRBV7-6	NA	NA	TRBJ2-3	TGTGCCAGCAGCTCAGCGCTAGGAGTCAACCCTAGTAATACGCAGTATTTT	CASSSALGVNPSNTQYF
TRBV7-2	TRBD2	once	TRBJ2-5	TGTGCCAGCAGCCCAAGGCTAGCGGGAGCAGAGACCCAGTACTTC	CASSPRLAGAETQYF
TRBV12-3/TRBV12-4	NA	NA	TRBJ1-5	TGTGCCAGCAGTTTGACTTCGAGCAATCAGCCCCAGCATTTT	CASSLTSSNQPQHF
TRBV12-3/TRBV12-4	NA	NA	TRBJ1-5	TGTGCCAGCAACTCCCCAGGGCAGCCCCAGCATTTT	CASNSPGQPQHF
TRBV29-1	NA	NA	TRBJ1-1	TGCAGCGCCCGACGGCAGGGTGATGAAGCTTTCTTT	CSARRQGDEAFF
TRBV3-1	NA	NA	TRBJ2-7	TGTGCCAGCGGAATCAGGGGAAGCTCCTACGAGCAGTACTTC	CASGIRGSSYEQYF
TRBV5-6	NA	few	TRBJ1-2	TGTGCCAGCAGCTTGAGGCAGGGAGATGGCTACACCTTC	CASSLRQGDGYTF
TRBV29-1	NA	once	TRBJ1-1	TGCAGCGTTGACCCGGGTGAGAGGAACACTGAAGCTTTCTTT	CSVDPGERNTEAFF
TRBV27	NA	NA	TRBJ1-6	TGTGCCAGCAGCCCTGAACCCCACAGGGACTATAATTCACCCCTCCACTTT	CASSPEPHRDYNSPLHF
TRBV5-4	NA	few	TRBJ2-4	TGTGCCAGCAGCTTGGGACATACCAACAAAAACATTCAGTACTTC	CASSLGHTNKNIQYF
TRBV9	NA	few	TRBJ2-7	TGTGCCAGCAGCGTAGATTCGGGTGGTACCTACGAGCAGTACTTC	CASSVDSGGTYEQYF
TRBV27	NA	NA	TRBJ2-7	TGTGCCAGCGGCCGACAGGGAGGCTACGAGCAGTACTTC	CASGRQGGYEQYF
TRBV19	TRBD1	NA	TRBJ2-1	TGTGCCAGCCGTCGGGACAGATTTAACAATGAGCAGTTCTTC	CASRRDRFNNEQFF
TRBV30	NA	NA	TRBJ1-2	TGTGCCTGGATCAAGAACTATGGCTACACCTTC	CAWIKNYGYTF
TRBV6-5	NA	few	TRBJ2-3	TGTGCCAGCAGTTATACGTTCGCCGGGGGTGCAGATACGCAGTATTTT	CASSYTFAGGADTQYF
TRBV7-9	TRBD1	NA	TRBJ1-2	TGTGCCAGCAGCCTCCCAGGGGGCTCCTATGGCTACACCTTC	CASSLPGGSYGYTF
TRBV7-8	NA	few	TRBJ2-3	TGTGCCAGCAGCTTGCCCCCCGGCACAGATACGCAGTATTTT	CASSLPPGTDTQYF
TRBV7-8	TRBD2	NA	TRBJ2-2	TGTGCCAGCAGCGCCCCGGGACTAGCGGGAACCGGGGATCTGTTTTTT	CASSAPGLAGTGDLFF
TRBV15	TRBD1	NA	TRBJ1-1	TGTGCCACCAGCAGACAGGGGGCTACCTACACTGAAGCTTTCTTT	CATSRQGATYTEAFF
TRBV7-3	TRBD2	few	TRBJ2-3	TGTGCCAGCAGCCCTGGGATAGCGGGGGGGCCGTTTGGCACAGATACGCAGTATTTT	CASSPGIAGGPFGTDTQYF
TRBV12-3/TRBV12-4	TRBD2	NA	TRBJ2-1	TGTGCCAGCGGGTCTAGCGGGAGGTTTGGTGAGCAGTTCTTC	CASGSSGRFGEQFF
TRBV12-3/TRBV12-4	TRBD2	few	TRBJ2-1	TGTGCCAGCAGTCCCGGGACTAGCTTCAATGAGCAGTTCTTC	CASSPGTSFNEQFF
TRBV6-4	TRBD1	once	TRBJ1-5	TGTGCCAGCAGTGACCCTGGGGGACAGGGACCTCACTTCCCAAATCAGCCCCAGCATTTT	CASSDPGGQGPHFPNQPQHF
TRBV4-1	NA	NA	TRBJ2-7	TGCGCCAGCAGCCAAGGGCATCTTGGCTCCTACGAGCAGTACTTC	CASSQGHLGSYEQYF
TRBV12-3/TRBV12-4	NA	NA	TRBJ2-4	TGTGCCAGCAGTTTAGCTCCGGCGGGGGCCCAAAACATTCAGTACTTC	CASSLAPAGAQNIQYF
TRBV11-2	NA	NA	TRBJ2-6	TGTGCCAGCAGCTTAGATCGTCATATTGGGGCCAACGTCCTGACTTTC	CASSLDRHIGANVLTF
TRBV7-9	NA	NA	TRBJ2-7	TGTGCCAGCAGCCCACCCGGTGGGGTAAAAGCCTACGAGCAGTACTTC	CASSPPGGVKAYEQYF
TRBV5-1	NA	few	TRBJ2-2	TGCGCCAGCAGCCCGACTACGGCCGGGGAGCTGTTTTTT	CASSPTTAGELFF
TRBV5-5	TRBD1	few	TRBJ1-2	TGTGCCAGCAGCCCACAGGGGGCGGGCCATGGCTACACCTTC	CASSPQGAGHGYTF
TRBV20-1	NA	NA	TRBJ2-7	TGCAGTGCTAGCCCCCATAACGAGCAGTACTTC	CSASPHNEQYF
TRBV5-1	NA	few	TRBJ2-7	TGCGCCAGCAGCTTACTAGTTGGTCCCTACGAGCAGTACTTC	CASSLLVGPYEQYF
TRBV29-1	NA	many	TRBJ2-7	TGCAGCATACTCCGGGACACGGCCCACGAGCAGTACTTC	CSILRDTAHEQYF
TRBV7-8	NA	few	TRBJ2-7	TGTGCCAGCAGCTCCCCATCGGGGCTTTCCTACGAGCAGTACTTC	CASSSPSGLSYEQYF
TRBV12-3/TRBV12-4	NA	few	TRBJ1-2	TGTGCCAGCAGTTTAACAGGGTATGGCTACACCTTC	CASSLTGYGYTF
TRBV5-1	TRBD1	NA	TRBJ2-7	TGCGCCAGCAGCCCGACAGGGGAGTGGGCCTACGAGCAGTACTTC	CASSPTGEWAYEQYF
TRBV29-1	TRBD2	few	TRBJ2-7	TGCAGCGTCCTAGGGGCTAGCGGCACCATCTACGAGCAGTACTTC	CSVLGASGTIYEQYF
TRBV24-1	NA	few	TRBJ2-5	TGTGCCACCAGTGACGCTAGCGTCCAAGGGGAGACCCAGTACTTC	CATSDASVQGETQYF
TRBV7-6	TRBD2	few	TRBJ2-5	TGTGCCAGCAGCGTGACTAGCGGGGGTCAAGAGACCCAGTACTTC	CASSVTSGGQETQYF
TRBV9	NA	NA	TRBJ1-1	TGTGCCAGCAGCTCGAGCTCAGGGGCCCCAGGTCGAGGGGGTTTCTTT	CASSSSSGAPGRGGFF
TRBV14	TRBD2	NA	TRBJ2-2	TGTGCCAGCAGCCAAGGTAGCGGGGGTTACACCGGGGAGCTGTTTTTT	CASSQGSGGYTGELFF
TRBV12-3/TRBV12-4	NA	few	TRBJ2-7	TGTGCCAGCAGCACAGGGACCGCTATCGAGCAGTACTTC	CASSTGTAIEQYF
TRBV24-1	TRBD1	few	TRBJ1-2	TGTGCCACCAGTGATCCTCGGACAGGGGCTTTTGGCTACACCTTC	CATSDPRTGAFGYTF
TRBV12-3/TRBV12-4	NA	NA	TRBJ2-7	TGTGCCAGCAGTTCCTACCGATCCGGGACTCCCGGGGAGCAGTACTTC	CASSSYRSGTPGEQYF
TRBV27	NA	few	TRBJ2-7	TGTGCCAGCAGTTCCGTCGGGGGACCCCCGGACGGCGAGCAGTACTTC	CASSSVGGPPDGEQYF
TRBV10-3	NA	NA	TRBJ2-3	TGTGCCATCAGTCGACAGTTTACTAGCACAGATACGCAGTATTTT	CAISRQFTSTDTQYF
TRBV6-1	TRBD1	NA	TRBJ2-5	TGTGCCAGCAGTGAGACAGGGGGCCAGGAGACCCAGTACTTC	CASSETGGQETQYF
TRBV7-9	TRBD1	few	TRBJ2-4	TGTGCCAGCAGCCCCGGGACAGGAGGCAAAAACATTCAGTACTTC	CASSPGTGGKNIQYF
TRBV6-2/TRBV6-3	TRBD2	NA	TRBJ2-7	TGTGCCAGCACCCGGCCAAGGCTAGCGGGAGGTCACGAGCAGTACTTC	CASTRPRLAGGHEQYF
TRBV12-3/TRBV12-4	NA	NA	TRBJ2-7	TGTGCCAGCAGTTTAAGTCCCAGGTCCTACGAGCAGTACTTC	CASSLSPRSYEQYF
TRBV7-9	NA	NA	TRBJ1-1	TGTGCCAGCAGCTCCAAGTCGGTAGTGACTGAAGCTTTCTTT	CASSSKSVVTEAFF
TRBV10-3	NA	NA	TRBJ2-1	TGTGCCATCAGGGGGGCCGCGGGCCACAATGAGCAGTTCTTC	CAIRGAAGHNEQFF
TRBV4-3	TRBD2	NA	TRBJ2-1	TGCGCCAGCAGCCAAGAATTTGAGACTAGCGGTTACAATGAGCAGTTCTTC	CASSQEFETSGYNEQFF
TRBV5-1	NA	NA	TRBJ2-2	TGCGCCAGCAGCTTGGCTACGGCTGGGGAGCTGTTTTTT	CASSLATAGELFF
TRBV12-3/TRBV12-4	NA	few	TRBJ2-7	TGTGCCAGCAGTTATTCGACACTCTCCTACGAGCAGTACTTC	CASSYSTLSYEQYF
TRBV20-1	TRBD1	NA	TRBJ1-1	TGCAGGACCACCCCGGGACAGGCGAACACTGAAGCTTTCTTT	CRTTPGQANTEAFF
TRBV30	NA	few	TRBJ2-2	TGTGCCTGGAGTGTTTTTGGCGGCGGAGCGAACACCGGGGAGCTGTTTTTT	CAWSVFGGGANTGELFF
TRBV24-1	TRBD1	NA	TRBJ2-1	TGTGCCACCAGTGATTTGGGACAGGGAAACAGTAATGAGCAGTTCTTC	CATSDLGQGNSNEQFF
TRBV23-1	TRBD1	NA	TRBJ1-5	TGCGCCAGCAGAGGACGACAGGGGGCCTCGTATCAGCCCCAGCATTTT	CASRGRQGASYQPQHF